This is a list of T cell receptor beta chains from one sample in a study of CD8+ T cells in alopecia areata. Using immunoSEQ multiplex PCR, the repertoire was profiled, and TCRdb retains in-frame clones only, with some absent. The sample yields approximately 150,000 clones, 62% seen once. The sequencing input was CD8+ T cells sorted from blood. The receptors derive from a human donor in good health. The CDR3 runs from the conserved cysteine through the conserved F or W. The order of the fields is V gene, D gene, clone size, J gene, CDR3 protein, CDR3 DNA. The D gene is left open where the match is weak. Size is omitted from some rows. Given values are once, few, many or a class for expanded clones.

TRBV29-1,TRBD1,.,TRBJ1-3,CSVEGRGNLGNTIYF,TGCAGCGTCGAGGGCAGGGGGAATCTCGGAAACACCATATATTTT
TRBV11-1,TRBD1,few,TRBJ2-1,CASSSYTGALYNEQFF,TGTGCCAGCAGTTCTTACACAGGGGCGTTATACAATGAGCAGTTCTTC
TRBV27,TRBD2,.,TRBJ2-1,CASSPTPLGGSLSEQFF,TGTGCCAGCAGCCCAACCCCCTTGGGCGGGAGTCTAAGTGAGCAGTTCTTC
TRBV10-3,TRBD1,.,TRBJ2-1,CASSETGTGGEQFF,TGCGCCAGCAGTGAGACCGGGACAGGGGGTGAGCAGTTCTTC
TRBV29-1,TRBD2,.,TRBJ2-2,CSVEGRGRAGGELFF,TGCAGCGTTGAAGGGCGCGGGAGGGCTGGCGGGGAGCTGTTTTTT
TRBV7-8,.,once,TRBJ1-5,CASSLFRTYSNQPQHF,TGTGCCAGCAGCTTATTTAGGACTTATAGCAATCAGCCCCAGCATTTT
TRBV29-1,.,.,TRBJ2-7,CSSAGSPHRPYEQYF,TGCAGCAGCGCCGGGTCTCCCCACAGACCGTACGAGCAGTACTTC
TRBV28,TRBD2,.,TRBJ2-1,CASSLGGASGRVYNEQFF,TGTGCCAGCAGTTTAGGAGGGGCTAGCGGGAGGGTCTACAATGAGCAGTTCTTC
TRBV7-9,TRBD2,.,TRBJ2-3,CASLPGGITDTQYF,TGTGCCAGTCTGCCGGGAGGGATCACAGATACGCAGTATTTT
TRBV7-6,.,.,TRBJ2-1,CASSPGGEHNEQFF,TGTGCCAGCAGCCCCGGCGGGGAACACAATGAGCAGTTCTTC
TRBV29-1,.,.,TRBJ2-7,CSVDLGGTYEQYF,TGCAGCGTTGATTTGGGGGGAACCTACGAGCAGTACTTC
TRBV11-2,TRBD1,.,TRBJ2-1,CASSSWDSTTYNEQFF,TGTGCCAGCAGCAGCTGGGACAGCACCACCTACAATGAGCAGTTCTTC
TRBV29-1,.,.,TRBJ2-1,CSGLDSNEQFF,TGCAGCGGGTTGGACAGCAATGAGCAGTTCTTC
TRBV29-1,TRBD1,.,TRBJ1-5,CSVVPGGAGNQPQHF,TGCAGCGTTGTTCCAGGGGGGGCGGGCAATCAGCCCCAGCATTTT
TRBV13,.,.,TRBJ2-1,CASSFEGNEQFF,TGTGCCAGCAGCTTTGAGGGCAATGAGCAGTTCTTC
TRBV5-1,.,.,TRBJ2-1,CASSLDALIVSHNEQFF,TGCGCCAGCAGCTTGGATGCACTAATTGTATCCCACAATGAGCAGTTCTTC
TRBV13,.,.,TRBJ2-7,CATRGSSSLEQYF,TGTGCCACCAGAGGGTCTTCCTCCCTCGAGCAGTACTTC
TRBV2,TRBD1,.,TRBJ2-7,CASSEQGEVYEQYF,TGTGCCAGCAGTGAACAGGGGGAAGTGTACGAGCAGTACTTC
TRBV19,.,.,TRBJ2-1,CASSIGLVEQFF,TGTGCCAGTAGTATAGGGTTAGTTGAGCAGTTCTTC
TRBV7-7,.,.,TRBJ2-2,CASSLGTENTGELFF,TGTGCCAGCAGCTTAGGGACAGAGAACACCGGGGAGCTGTTTTTT
TRBV27,TRBD1,.,TRBJ2-7,CASSLGQGPLYEQYF,TGTGCCAGCAGTTTGGGACAGGGGCCCCTCTACGAGCAGTACTTC
TRBV6-4,.,.,TRBJ2-3,CASSAQPSTDTQYF,TGTGCCAGCAGTGCACAGCCTAGCACAGATACGCAGTATTTT
TRBV29-1,.,.,TRBJ2-7,CSVEVDGLSYEQYF,TGCAGCGTTGAAGTGGACGGACTCTCCTACGAGCAGTACTTC
TRBV29-1,.,.,TRBJ2-1,CSGNRDPNEQFF,TGCAGCGGAAACAGGGATCCCAATGAGCAGTTCTTC
TRBV19,TRBD1,few,TRBJ1-5,CASSIRTGGNQPQHF,TGTGCCAGTAGTATCCGGACAGGGGGCAATCAGCCCCAGCATTTT
TRBV9,.,.,TRBJ2-1,CASGNNEQFF,TGTGCCAGCGGGAACAATGAGCAGTTCTTC
TRBV30,.,.,TRBJ1-5,CAWSVSVNQPQHF,TGTGCCTGGAGTGTGTCGGTTAATCAGCCCCAGCATTTT
TRBV9,.,.,TRBJ1-1,CASSVGGEGSTEAFF,TGTGCCAGCAGCGTAGGTGGGGAGGGAAGCACTGAAGCTTTCTTT
TRBV6-6,.,.,TRBJ2-1,CASSYSGTLVDEQFF,TGTGCCAGCAGTTACTCGGGGACTTTAGTTGATGAGCAGTTCTTC
TRBV10-3,.,.,TRBJ1-2,CAINPKAGNGYTF,TGTGCCATCAACCCGAAGGCAGGGAATGGCTACACCTTC
TRBV6-1,.,.,TRBJ2-7,CANLRGRDTSYEQYF,TGTGCCAACCTTCGGGGGCGGGACACCTCCTACGAGCAGTACTTC
TRBV25-1,.,.,TRBJ1-1,CASSLTRGGTEAFF,TGTGCCAGCAGCCTCACACGGGGGGGCACTGAAGCTTTCTTT
TRBV9,.,.,TRBJ1-5,CASSAFTGPDQPQHF,TGTGCCAGCAGCGCATTCACGGGGCCGGACCAGCCCCAGCATTTT
TRBV29-1,.,few,TRBJ2-5,CSVTGWRETQYF,TGCAGCGTTACAGGTTGGCGAGAGACCCAGTACTTC